The source of this TCR beta chain is a study of T-cell memory formation after mild COVID-19. Broader study findings: In pre-infection memory, a portion of responding clones appeared, which suggested that cross-reactive memory joined.

This clonotype was counted only a few times. What it recognizes is unknown. Researchers used 5'RACE with constant-segment primers to make TCR alpha and TCR beta cDNA libraries that carry sample barcodes and UMIs. MiXCR, run by TCRdb on the 5' RACE reads, gives a single entry per CDR3 protein. The sample records some 280,000 distinct CDR3 sequences, about a sixth being singletons. The germline gives CDR1 SGHDN, CDR2 FVKESK. The CDR3 extends over 13 amino acids. Trimming cost V 5 bases and J 2 bases, with 9 bases left between them. The chain is built from TRBV14 and TRBJ1-1; D uncertain. The TCR sequence derives from a man aged 18 to 35 who had mild COVID-19 (a few samples of this study predate the infection). Cell type and time point are not known. Sequenced input: PBMCs or a T cell subset sorted from them (not recorded which). CDR3 nucleotides: TGTGCCAGCAGCTTCAACAGAAACACTGAAGCTTTCTTT. Translating it yields CASSFNRNTEAFF.